The T cell receptor beta chain described here comes from a study of blood T cell repertoires in COVID-19. Measured with immunoSEQ multiplex PCR; TCRdb has only the in-frame clones, and not every one. The repertoire includes more than 65,000 clones, approximately 82% of them detected once, and around 10% sits in the top ten. The V end lost 5 bases, the J end lost 7 bases, and 14 bases lay between the germline ends. The CDR3 is made up of 13 amino acids. Germline CDR1 SGHTA, CDR2 FQGTGA. Source material: peripheral blood. The receptor was derived from a woman older than 75 with acute or convalescent COVID-19. The chain carries TRBV7-3 and TRBJ1-1; a weak D match, TRBD1 (5 bases). As DNA, the CDR3 is TGTGCCAGCAGCAACTCCCCAGGGAATGAAGCTTTCTTT. Protein: CASSNSPGNEAFF. The full variable domain, its missing parts supplied by reference TRBV7-3 and TRBJ1-1, is GAGVSQTPSNKVTEKGKYVELRCDPISGHTALYWYRQSLGQGPEFLIYFQGTGAADDSGLPNDRFFAVRPEGSVSTLKIQRTERGDSAVYLCASSNSPGNEAFFGQGTRLTVV.